Listed below are T cell receptor beta chains from one sample, sequenced in a study of T cell responses to AZD1222 COVID-19 vaccine. Some clones are missing from TCRdb's copy, which holds only in-frame ones; the method was immunoSEQ multiplex PCR. The sample consists of fewer than 200,000 clones, 85% to 90% of them appearing once. This material consisted of peripheral blood, taken on day 0 of AZD1222 vaccination. Source of these receptors: an adult in good health. Each CDR3 is given without its conserved first and last residue.

j_call: TRBJ2-2
cdr3_length: 14
v_call: TRBV24-1
cdr3_aa: ATSDSGTPNTGELF

j_call: TRBJ2-5
cdr3_length: 13
v_call: TRBV2
cdr3_aa: ASSEVAGGGETQY

j_call: TRBJ1-2
cdr3_length: 10
v_call: TRBV2
cdr3_aa: ASDRNNYGYT

j_call: TRBJ2-7
cdr3_length: 13
v_call: TRBV5-4
cdr3_aa: ASSLGQVSSYEQY

j_call: TRBJ2-7
cdr3_length: 13
v_call: TRBV23-1
cdr3_aa: ASTPKTGKSYEQY

j_call: TRBJ2-3
cdr3_length: 13
v_call: TRBV28
cdr3_aa: ASSYSDPGTDTQY

j_call: TRBJ2-7
cdr3_length: 14
v_call: TRBV10-3
cdr3_aa: AIRGQDNSESYEQY

j_call: TRBJ2-1
cdr3_length: 11
v_call: TRBV7-2
cdr3_aa: ASSLSWNREQF

j_call: TRBJ1-4
cdr3_length: 16
v_call: TRBV4-1
cdr3_aa: ASSQVLIQGGLGEKLF

j_call: TRBJ2-5
cdr3_length: 10
v_call: TRBV9
cdr3_aa: ASGTGQETQY

j_call: TRBJ1-4
cdr3_length: 14
v_call: TRBV14
cdr3_aa: ASSQTGEGTNEKLF

j_call: TRBJ1-2
cdr3_length: 11
v_call: TRBV24-1
cdr3_aa: ATSDTTGYGYT

j_call: TRBJ1-6
cdr3_length: 10
v_call: TRBV3-1/TRBV3-2
cdr3_aa: ASSQDRPPLH

j_call: TRBJ2-5
cdr3_length: 13
v_call: TRBV11-3
cdr3_aa: ASSLGGGTQETQY

j_call: TRBJ2-1
cdr3_length: 11
v_call: TRBV29-1
cdr3_aa: SVSPLRNDEQF

j_call: TRBJ1-4
cdr3_length: 13
v_call: TRBV28
cdr3_aa: ASQSGEGGYEKLF

j_call: TRBJ2-1
cdr3_length: 13
v_call: TRBV2
cdr3_aa: ASSEGQTGYNEQF

j_call: TRBJ2-5
cdr3_length: 12
v_call: TRBV19
cdr3_aa: ASGRGLFDSTQY

j_call: TRBJ2-3
cdr3_length: 13
v_call: TRBV19
cdr3_aa: ASSTGTSGSNTQY

j_call: TRBJ2-5
cdr3_length: 15
v_call: TRBV30
cdr3_aa: AWSGASGGPIQETQY

j_call: TRBJ1-4
cdr3_length: 15
v_call: TRBV19
cdr3_aa: ASSIPGQGGSNEKLF

j_call: TRBJ2-2
cdr3_length: 13
v_call: TRBV19
cdr3_aa: ASSILLQGPGELF

j_call: TRBJ1-2
cdr3_length: 13
v_call: TRBV6-5
cdr3_aa: ASSYSMTGRSGYT

j_call: TRBJ1-6
cdr3_length: 11
v_call: TRBV7-9
cdr3_aa: ASSLVKDSPLH

j_call: TRBJ2-5
cdr3_length: 16
v_call: TRBV4-2
cdr3_aa: ASSQDAGGGAQKETQY

j_call: TRBJ2-3
cdr3_length: 14
v_call: TRBV18
cdr3_aa: ASSQITTGGTDTQY

j_call: TRBJ2-1
cdr3_length: 11
v_call: TRBV3-1/TRBV3-2
cdr3_aa: ASSQDSSYEQF

j_call: TRBJ2-7
cdr3_length: 12
v_call: TRBV6-5
cdr3_aa: ASNSSPSPYEQY

j_call: TRBJ1-4
cdr3_length: 12
v_call: TRBV5-4
cdr3_aa: ASSLGGGNEKLF

j_call: TRBJ2-3
cdr3_length: 14
v_call: TRBV4-3
cdr3_aa: ASSQDPGQSTDTQY

j_call: TRBJ1-2
cdr3_length: 11
v_call: TRBV7-9
cdr3_aa: ASSLEAVYGYT

j_call: TRBJ1-2
cdr3_length: 13
v_call: TRBV7-3
cdr3_aa: ASSPGQGRIYGYT

j_call: TRBJ2-1
cdr3_length: 13
v_call: TRBV27
cdr3_aa: ASSFGGGAYNEQF

j_call: TRBJ1-5
cdr3_length: 10
v_call: TRBV5-8
cdr3_aa: ASSYSNQPQH

j_call: TRBJ2-4
cdr3_length: 11
v_call: TRBV6-5
cdr3_aa: ACARAGKNIQY

j_call: TRBJ1-2
cdr3_length: 15
v_call: TRBV6-1
cdr3_aa: ASSEASPNRGYYGYT

j_call: TRBJ1-1
cdr3_length: 11
v_call: TRBV29-1
cdr3_aa: SVCGTENTEAF

j_call: TRBJ2-1
cdr3_length: 13
v_call: TRBV6-6
cdr3_aa: ASSYSTGANNEQF

j_call: TRBJ1-2
cdr3_length: 12
v_call: TRBV4-3
cdr3_aa: ASSPGSALYGYT

j_call: TRBJ1-6
cdr3_length: 12
v_call: TRBV28
cdr3_aa: ASSWEMPNSPLH

j_call: TRBJ1-4
cdr3_length: 13
v_call: TRBV5-1
cdr3_aa: ASSPGGTRDEKLF

j_call: TRBJ2-1
cdr3_length: 13
v_call: TRBV7-3
cdr3_aa: ASSSSGASYNEQF